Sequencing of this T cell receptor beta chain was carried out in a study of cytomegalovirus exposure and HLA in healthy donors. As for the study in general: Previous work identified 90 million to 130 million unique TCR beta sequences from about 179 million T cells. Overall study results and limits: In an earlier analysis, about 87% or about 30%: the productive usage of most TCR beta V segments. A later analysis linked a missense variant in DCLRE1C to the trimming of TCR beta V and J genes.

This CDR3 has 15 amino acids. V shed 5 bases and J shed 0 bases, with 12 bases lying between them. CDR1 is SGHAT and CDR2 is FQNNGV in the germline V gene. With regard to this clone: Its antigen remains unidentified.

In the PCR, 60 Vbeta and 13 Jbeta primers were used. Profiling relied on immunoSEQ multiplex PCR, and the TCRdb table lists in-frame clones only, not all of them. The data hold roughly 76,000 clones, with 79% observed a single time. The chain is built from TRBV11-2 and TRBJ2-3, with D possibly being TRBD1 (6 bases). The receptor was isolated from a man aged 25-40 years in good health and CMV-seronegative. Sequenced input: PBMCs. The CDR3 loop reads CASSPIQGSTDTQYF. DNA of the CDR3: TGTGCCAGCAGCCCGATACAGGGTAGCACAGATACGCAGTATTTT.